The 26 T cell receptor beta chains in this list originate from one sample, sequenced in a study of radiotherapy plus CTLA-4 blockade in lung cancer. Profiling relied on immunoSEQ multiplex PCR, and the TCRdb table lists in-frame clones only, not all of them. The sample gives around 100,000 clones, more than 65% of which show up once; 3.3% is in the top ten. The source material was peripheral blood, sampled from a patient treated with radiotherapy plus ipilimumab. These receptor sequences come from a human donor with non-small cell lung cancer that progressed on radiotherapy plus ipilimumab. Some clones in this sample may be carry-over from other donors' samples.

The chain has TRBV7-2 and TRBJ1-4; no clear D gene. Trimming stripped 1 base from V and 0 bases from J, with 6 bases between. Germline CDR1 SGHTA, CDR2 FQGNSA. This CDR3 spans 15 amino acids. The CDR3 protein is CASSLVGTTNEKLFF. CDR3 DNA sequence: TGTGCCAGCAGCTTAGTTGGTACAACTAATGAAAAACTGTTTTTT.

DNA for the CDR3: TGTGCCAGCAGTCCAGACCGGGACACAATTAACACTGAAGCTTTCTTT. Amino acids: CASSPDRDTINTEAFF. This chain links TRBV7-2 with TRBJ1-1; the D gene is possibly TRBD1 (6 bases). There are 16 residues in the CDR3. The V end lost 6 bases, the J end lost 2 bases, and 19 bases lay between the germline ends. Germline V lookup: CDR1 SGHTA, CDR2 FQGNSA.

Note on this clone: Other DNA sequences from this sample encode an identical CDR3 as well. The chain combines TRBV6-4 with TRBJ1-2; TRBD1 might be the D (5 bases). Between the trimmed V and J ends, which lost 0 bases and 6 bases, there was a span of 8 bases. Germline loops: CDR1 MRHNA, CDR2 SNTAGT. The CDR3 totals 13 residues. CDR3 sequence (DNA): TGTGCCAGCAGTGACTCGGGGACCCATGGCTACACCTTC. This sequence encodes CASSDSGTHGYTF.

This clone appeared a single time. The V and J genes are TRBV7-2 and TRBJ2-1; 8 bases are a match to TRBD2. CDR3 length equals 15 residues. J lost 4 bases, V lost 4 bases, and 6 bases had no gene match. CDR1 SGHTA and CDR2 FQGNSA come from the germline V gene. The CDR3 reads CASSSRGGTYNEQFF. CDR3 DNA sequence: TGTGCCAGCAGCTCCCGGGGGGGCACTTACAATGAGCAGTTCTTC. The full variable domain, in which reference TRBV7-2 and TRBJ2-1 provide the parts outside the CDR3, is GAGVSQSPSNKVTEKGKDVELRCDPISGHTALYWYRQSLGQGLEFLIYFQGNSAPDKSGLPSDRFSAERTGGSVSTLTIQRTQQEDSAVYLCASSSRGGTYNEQFFGPGTRLTVL.

This clone has only a few counts. The same CDR3 arises from other DNA sequences in this sample as well. V and J are TRBV6-1 and TRBJ2-5; 10 bases are a match to TRBD2. Germline CDR1 and CDR2: MNHNS and SASEGT. This CDR3 contains 15 residues. V shed 3 bases, J shed 2 bases, and the junction held 3 bases outside the gene matches. CDR3 sequence: CASSELAGGQETQYF. The CDR3 DNA reads TGTGCCAGCAGTGAGTTAGCGGGGGGTCAAGAGACCCAGTACTTC.

The V and J genes are TRBV18 and TRBJ1-5; possible D gene TRBD1, 5 bases. The CDR3 consists of 14 residues. Germline CDR1 is KGHSH and CDR2 is LQKENI. V lost 5 bases, J lost 5 bases, and 13 bases lay in between. The CDR3 DNA reads as TGTGCCAGCTCAGCAGGGACGGATTATCAGCCCCAGCATTTT. Translated: CASSAGTDYQPQHF.

The chain joins TRBV19 to TRBJ1-6; D remains ambiguous. Germline assignment: CDR1 LNHDA and CDR2 SQIVND (reference sequence). V was cut by 3 bases and J by 6 bases, with 12 bases left in between. The CDR3 has 15 amino acids. CDR3 sequence: CASSIRVLSNSPLHF. CDR3 bases: TGTGCCAGTAGTATCCGGGTACTATCTAATTCACCCCTCCACTTT.

The chain is built from TRBV5-6 and TRBJ2-1; tentative D call: TRBD1 (6 bases). Trimming removed 3 bases at V and 1 base at J, with 8 bases between. The length of the CDR3 is 14 residues. Germline values: CDR1 SGHDT, CDR2 YYEEEE. CDR3 residues: CASSYQGSYNEQFF. CDR3 sequence (DNA): TGTGCCAGCAGCTACCAGGGGTCCTACAATGAGCAGTTCTTC. Complete variable domain (other parts from reference TRBV5-6 and TRBJ2-1): DAGVTQSPTHLIKTRGQQVTLRCSPKSGHDTVSWYQQALGQGPQFIFQYYEEEERQRGNFPDRFSGHQFPNYSSELNVNALLLGDSALYLCASSYQGSYNEQFFGPGTRLTVL.

The chain couples TRBV5-6 to TRBJ2-7; 9 nucleotides align to TRBD2. Germline CDR1 and CDR2: SGHDT and YYEEEE. The CDR3 is 17 amino acids. The J segment lost 7 bases and the V segment lost 3 bases, leaving 17 bases of the junction unmatched. CDR3 in DNA: TGTGCCAGCAGCTCTCTGATGCGGGGGGGTATCCTCCGTGAGCAGTACTTC. Translated, it gives CASSSLMRGGILREQYF.

The V gene is TRBV19, the J gene TRBJ1-5; 7 nucleotides agree with TRBD1. The trim removed 8 bases at V and 0 bases at J, leaving 10 bases unmatched. This CDR3 region has 16 residues. The germline CDR1 and CDR2 sequences are LNHDA and SQIVND (reference sequence). The CDR3 is CASDTGQAYSNQPQHF. The CDR3 DNA follows: TGTGCCAGTGATACAGGACAGGCGTATAGCAATCAGCCCCAGCATTTT.

The V call is TRBV7-2, the J call TRBJ2-2; 9 nucleotides line up with TRBD1. The CDR3 contains 16 residues. V trimming: 5 bases; J trimming: 5 bases; junction bases outside the gene matches: 9. The V gene's germline CDR1 is SGHTA and CDR2 FQGNSA. The CDR3 reads CASSPTGGALTGELFF. The CDR3 DNA is TGTGCCAGCAGCCCTACAGGGGGCGCACTAACCGGGGAGCTGTTTTTT.

The chain combines TRBV7-3 with TRBJ2-5; D ambiguous. V shed 5 bases and J shed 4 bases, with 14 bases lying between them. There are 14 residues in the CDR3. The V gene's germline CDR1 is SGHTA and CDR2 FQGTGA. The CDR3 region is CASSPGTTRETQYF. CDR3 in DNA: TGTGCCAGCAGCCCCGGAACCACGAGAGAGACCCAGTACTTC.

This clone occurred once. The rearrangement joins TRBV5-6 to TRBJ2-5; perhaps TRBD2 as D (5 bases). The CDR3 contains 16 residues. CDR1 SGHDT and CDR2 YYEEEE come from the germline V gene. V was pared by 4 bases and J by 3 bases, with 19 bases between. CDR3 in DNA: TGTGCCAGCAGCCCGGTTGTGGCCCTCGGGAAAGAGACCCAGTACTTC. Its translation: CASSPVVALGKETQYF.

This rearrangement joins TRBV4-3 to TRBJ2-3; the match to TRBD2 covers 8 bases. The CDR3 loop spans 15 amino acids. CDR1 is LGHNA and CDR2 is YSLEER in the germline V gene. The V gene end was trimmed by 2 bases and the J gene end by 10 bases; junction bases not matched to a gene: 11. The CDR3 DNA reads as TGCGCCAGCAGCCAAAACTCCGAGACTAGCGTTCCGCAGTATTTT. This encodes CASSQNSETSVPQYF.

In nucleotides, the CDR3 is TGTGCCAGCAGCCCACAGGGAGGGACTGAAAAACTGTTTTTT. Translation: CASSPQGGTEKLFF. The V gene is TRBV5-4, the J gene TRBJ1-4; D is possibly TRBD1 (6 bases). V gave up 4 bases and J gave up 7 bases, with 14 bases separating them. This CDR3 is 14 amino acids long. The germline V gene has CDR1 SGHNT and CDR2 YYREEE (reference sequence).

The chain combines TRBV7-3 with TRBJ1-2; no clear D gene. The CDR3 contains 13 residues. In germline, CDR1 is SGHTA, CDR2 FQGTGA. V was clipped by 2 bases and J by 4 bases, with 8 bases between them. The CDR3 DNA is TGTGCCAGCAGCTTAGGGGTATCCTATGGCTACACCTTC. Translation: CASSLGVSYGYTF.

This clone was recorded a few times. The chain recombines TRBV6-5 with TRBJ1-6; D is unresolved. V lost 8 bases to trimming and J lost 9 bases, with 14 bases between them. Per germline, CDR1 MNHEY and CDR2 SVGAGI. This CDR3 is built from 13 residues. The CDR3 spells CASFFSRLSPLHF. The DNA for the CDR3 is TGTGCCAGCTTTTTTAGCCGACTTTCACCCCTCCACTTT.

This chain connects TRBV5-1 to TRBJ2-5; D gene unclear. Trimming took 0 bases from V and 4 from J, leaving 4 bases between them. This CDR3 contains 12 residues. Germline V CDR1 and CDR2: SGHRS, YFSETQ. In DNA, the CDR3 is TGCGCCAGCAGCTTGGATGGAGAGACCCAGTACTTC. It is translated as CASSLDGETQYF.

The chain links TRBV2 to TRBJ1-4; D is possibly TRBD1 (5 bases). The CDR3 is 14 amino acids. Germline assignment: CDR1 SNHLY and CDR2 FYNNEI. V was cut by 4 bases and J by 8 bases, with 14 bases left in between. The CDR3 sequence: CASSAWQGVEKLFF. Here the CDR3 DNA reads TGTGCCAGCAGTGCTTGGCAGGGTGTAGAAAAACTGTTTTTT.

This clone was observed a handful of times. V usage is TRBV6-4 and J usage is TRBJ1-1; D remains unclear. The CDR3 covers 13 residues. Germline assignment: CDR1 MRHNA and CDR2 SNTAGT. V dropped 2 bases and J dropped 2 bases, with 6 bases sitting between them. The CDR3 bases are TGTGCCAGCAGTGACCAGGCAAACACTGAAGCTTTCTTT. This codes for CASSDQANTEAFF.

Here the CDR3 DNA reads TGTGCCAGCAGTTACCGGGGAGACAGGCGGGACAATGAGCAGTTCTTC. This translates into CASSYRGDRRDNEQFF. The chain couples TRBV6-5 to TRBJ2-1, with a possible D match to TRBD1 (6 bases). This CDR3 contains 16 residues. V dropped 2 bases and J dropped 5 bases, with 16 bases sitting between them. Germline values: CDR1 MNHEY, CDR2 SVGAGI.

V is TRBV12-5 and J is TRBJ2-3; TRBD1 might be the D (6 bases). The CDR3 is 23 amino acids. Per the germline V gene, CDR1 is LGHNT and CDR2 is FRNRAP. Trimming cost V 0 bases and J 1 base, with 32 bases left between them. For the CDR3, the DNA is TGTGCTAGTGGTTTGGTACGTCCATACAGGGCGGATGGGAGAATCTCTGGCACAGATACGCAGTATTTT. This sequence encodes CASGLVRPYRADGRISGTDTQYF. Together with reference TRBV12-5 and TRBJ2-3, the CDR3 gives the full variable domain: DARVTQTPRHKVTEMGQEVTMRCQPILGHNTVFWYRQTMMQGLELLAYFRNRAPLDDSGMPKDRFSAEMPDATLATLKIQPSEPRDSAVYFCASGLVRPYRADGRISGTDTQYFGPGTRLTVL.

The V gene is TRBV10-3, the J gene TRBJ2-5; TRBD2 matches at 8 bases. Germline values: CDR1 ENHRY, CDR2 SYGVKD. The CDR3 sequence is 17 residues long. The V gene end was trimmed by 2 bases and the J gene end by 1 base; junction bases not matched to a gene: 9. For the CDR3, the DNA is TGTGCCATCAGTGAGCCGTATAGCGGGGTCTCCCAAGAGACCCAGTACTTC. It yields the protein CAISEPYSGVSQETQYF.

The chain uses TRBV6-6 and TRBJ1-5; no clear D. This CDR3 comprises 12 residues. The ends were cut back, 0 bases at V and 6 bases at J, with 3 bases in the middle. The germline CDR1 and CDR2 sequences are MNHNY and SVGAGI (reference sequence). CDR3 sequence reads: CASSYSGQPQHF. The CDR3, as DNA: TGTGCCAGCAGTTACTCGGGTCAGCCCCAGCATTTT.

The rearrangement joins TRBV6-5 to TRBJ2-1; 10 bases are shared with TRBD2. The length of the CDR3 is 14 residues. From germline, CDR1 is MNHEY and CDR2 SVGAGI. Trimming took 6 bases from V and 8 from J; bases not matched to a gene: 7. CDR3 region: CASRKRGGVDEQFF. The CDR3 nucleotides read TGTGCCAGCAGAAAGCGGGGGGGCGTTGATGAGCAGTTCTTC.

This clone was counted a single time. The chain combines TRBV10-2 with TRBJ2-7, with 7 bases matching TRBD1. Germline loops: CDR1 WSHSY, CDR2 SAAADI. The CDR3 covers 16 residues. Unmatched junction bases numbered 12, after V lost 5 bases and J lost 2 bases. This chain's CDR3 is CASSSPRGPLTYEQYF. In DNA, the CDR3 is TGCGCCAGCAGTAGCCCAAGGGGGCCCCTTACCTACGAGCAGTACTTC.